Shown below are 30 T cell receptor beta chains from a single sample sequenced in a study of blood T cell repertoires in COVID-19. TCRdb's table, derived via immunoSEQ multiplex PCR, lists solely in-frame clones and lacks some. The sample includes about 160,000 clones, roughly 77% of them seen just once. Specimen: peripheral blood. These receptors came from a human donor in a cohort sampled during active COVID-19.

The chain recombines TRBV27 with TRBJ1-5; D is ambiguous. The V end lost 5 bases, the J end lost 0 bases, and 8 bases lay between the germline ends. There are 14 residues in the CDR3. Per germline, CDR1 MNHEY and CDR2 SMNVEV (reference sequence). DNA for the CDR3: TGTGCCAGCAGTCCCGTCTATAGCAATCAGCCCCAGCATTTT. It yields the protein CASSPVYSNQPQHF.

J is TRBJ1-4 and V is TRBV29-1; D remains ambiguous. Between the trimmed V and J ends, which lost 4 bases and 6 bases, there was a span of 9 bases. Germline values: CDR1 SQVTM, CDR2 ANQGSEA. This CDR3 spans 12 amino acids. The CDR3 nucleotides are TGCAGCGTTGTCGGGGTGGATGAAAAACTGTTTTTT. It specifies CSVVGVDEKLFF.

The chain combines TRBV7-2 with TRBJ1-5; 8 bases align to TRBD1. This CDR3 contains 15 residues. V lost 5 bases and J lost 1; bases outside the gene matches: 4. Germline lookup yields CDR1 SGHTA and CDR2 FQGNSA. CDR3 loop: CASSRRQGSNQPQHF. CDR3 DNA sequence: TGTGCCAGCAGCCGTCGACAGGGGAGCAATCAGCCCCAGCATTTT.

Sample share makes this clone large. The rearrangement links TRBV4-3 to TRBJ2-7; 9 bases map to TRBD2. CDR1 is LGHNA and CDR2 is YSLEER in the germline V gene. This CDR3 is 15 amino acids long. J was trimmed by 7 bases and V by 4 bases; bases with no gene match: 11. The CDR3, as DNA: TGCGCCAGCAGCCCTTGGACTAGCGACGTGGGGGAGCAGTACTTC. Translated: CASSPWTSDVGEQYF.

The chain uses TRBV10-3 and TRBJ2-7; D might be TRBD1 (5 bases). Trimming pared 5 bases from V and 4 bases from J, leaving 6 bases between. CDR1 is ENHRY, CDR2 SYGVKD, per germline. The CDR3 runs to 11 residues. DNA for the CDR3: TGTGCCATCAGTAAGGGGTACGAGCAGTACTTC. It is translated as CAISKGYEQYF.

The V gene is TRBV30, the J gene TRBJ1-5; D is possibly TRBD1 (5 bases). V lost 5 bases to trimming and J lost 2 bases, with 13 bases between them. Germline V gives CDR1 GTSNPN, CDR2 SVGIG (reference sequence). The CDR3 runs to 14 residues. As DNA, the CDR3 is TGTGCCTGGGGACAAGGTGCGGGCAATCAGCCCCAGCATTTT. Protein sequence: CAWGQGAGNQPQHF.

The chain employs TRBV5-8 and TRBJ2-1; D unclear. Per the germline V gene, CDR1 is SGHTS and CDR2 is YDEGEE. V lost 6 bases to trimming and J lost 4 bases, with 14 bases between them. The CDR3 has 14 amino acids. CDR3 sequence reads: CASTPSRYYNEQFF. The DNA of the CDR3 is TGTGCCAGCACCCCCTCCAGGTATTACAATGAGCAGTTCTTC.

The rearrangement joins TRBV7-9 to TRBJ1-2; no definite D call. This CDR3 comprises 12 residues. Germline V gene sequence: CDR1 SEHNR, CDR2 FQNEAQ (reference sequence). V gave up 4 bases and J gave up 4 bases, with 7 bases separating them. CDR3 loop: CASSSVGYGYTF. In DNA form, the CDR3 reads TGTGCCAGCAGCTCTGTCGGCTATGGCTACACCTTC.

The chain is built from TRBV9 and TRBJ2-1; 8 positions agree with TRBD2. After removal of 3 bases from V and 0 bases from J, the junction contained 8 bases not matched to a gene. This CDR3 has 17 amino acids. Germline CDR1 is SGDLS and CDR2 is YYNGEE. CDR3 amino acids: CASSALGGGSSYNEQFF. CDR3 nucleotide sequence: TGTGCCAGCAGCGCCCTCGGGGGGGGGAGCTCCTACAATGAGCAGTTCTTC.

The chain is built from TRBV10-3 and TRBJ1-3, with 10 bases matching TRBD1. Germline CDR1 is ENHRY and CDR2 is SYGVKD. The CDR3 has 16 residues. The junction had 3 bases not matched to a gene; V was cut back by 2 bases and J by 2 bases. The CDR3 region has the DNA TGTGCCATCAGTGAGGGAGGGACAGGGGCTGGAAACACCATATATTTT. Encoded protein: CAISEGGTGAGNTIYF.

The chain combines TRBV6-2 or TRBV6-3 with TRBJ2-2; 9 bases are shared with TRBD2. Per germline, CDR1 MNHEY and CDR2 SVGEGT. The CDR3 covers 16 residues. V lost 2 bases and J lost 5; bases outside the gene matches: 6. CDR3 amino acids: CASSYLLAGLTGELFF. The CDR3 DNA sequence: TGTGCCAGCAGTTACCTCCTAGCGGGATTGACCGGGGAGCTGTTTTTT.

The V call is TRBV5-6, the J call TRBJ2-1; weak D call: TRBD2 (6 bases). The CDR3 extends over 19 amino acids. Germline V gene data show CDR1 as SGHDT and CDR2 as YYEEEE. Trimming removed 4 bases at V and 1 base at J, with 24 bases between. In DNA form, the CDR3 reads TGTGCCAGCAGCGCGCGGGGCTCCCTTTCCCTTAATTCCTACAATGAGCAGTTCTTC. The encoded protein is CASSARGSLSLNSYNEQFF.

The chain combines TRBV28 with TRBJ2-3, with D uncertain. V was trimmed by 3 bases and J by 1 base, leaving 14 bases between them. Per the germline V gene, CDR1 is MDHEN and CDR2 is SYDVKM. The CDR3 extends over 16 amino acids. The CDR3 DNA sequence: TGTGCCAGCAGTTTGGAAGCAGACTCTCGCACAGATACGCAGTATTTT. Protein product: CASSLEADSRTDTQYF.

V gene TRBV6-2 or TRBV6-3 combines with J gene TRBJ1-5, with D tentatively TRBD1 (5 bases). Between the trimmed V and J ends, which lost 2 bases and 4 bases, there was a span of 9 bases. The CDR3 has 14 amino acids. From germline, CDR1 is MNHEY and CDR2 SVGEGT. The CDR3 loop reads CASSYDSLNQPQHF. Here the CDR3 DNA reads TGTGCCAGCAGTTACGACAGCTTGAATCAGCCCCAGCATTTT.

The chain recombines TRBV2 with TRBJ2-7; TRBD1 is a possible D gene (5 bases). CDR1 is SNHLY, CDR2 FYNNEI, per germline. Trimming left V 2 bases short and J 3 bases short, with 11 bases between. This CDR3 is built from 14 residues. CDR3 amino acids: CASSEQGQGYEQYF. The CDR3 region has the DNA TGTGCCAGCAGTGAACAGGGCCAAGGCTACGAGCAGTACTTC. Full variable domain (remainder filled in from reference TRBV2 and TRBJ2-7): EPEVTQTPSHQVTQMGQEVILRCVPISNHLYFYWYRQILGQKVEFLVSFYNNEISEKSEIFDDQFSVERPDGSNFTLKIRSTKLEDSAMYFCASSEQGQGYEQYFGPGTRLTVT.

This clone was counted a few times. The chain couples TRBV28 to TRBJ2-2; 10 positions agree with TRBD2. J gave up 3 bases and V 8 bases, and 12 bases lay outside the gene matches. The CDR3 consists of 17 residues. Germline values: CDR1 MDHEN, CDR2 SYDVKM. The CDR3 DNA sequence: TGTGCCAGCTCCCTCCCAGCGGGGGGGCGGGACACCGGGGAGCTGTTTTTT. Amino acids: CASSLPAGGRDTGELFF.

The CDR3 region has the DNA TGTGCCAGCAGCTGGACGGGACGACTAGCGGGGAACAATGAGCAGTTCTTC. This gives the protein CASSWTGRLAGNNEQFF. The rearrangement uses TRBV11-3 and TRBJ2-1; 11 bases map to TRBD2. Germline CDR1 reads SGHNT; CDR2 reads YENEEA. There are 17 residues in the CDR3. V shed 4 bases and J 5 bases; nucleotides not matched to a gene: 10.

This chain uses TRBV6-5 with TRBJ2-2, with D perhaps TRBD1 (5 bases). Germline V gene lookup returns CDR1 MNHEY and CDR2 SVGAGI. The CDR3 is made up of 15 amino acids. Trimming left V 1 base short and J 3 bases short, with 9 bases between. Written as DNA, the CDR3 is TGTGCCAGCAGTTACTTGTCAGGGTACACCGGGGAGCTGTTTTTT. Translated, it gives CASSYLSGYTGELFF.

V and J are TRBV6-2 or TRBV6-3 and TRBJ1-2; perhaps TRBD1 as D (5 bases). This CDR3 spans 13 amino acids. Germline-derived CDR1 and CDR2 are MNHEY and SVGEGT. V gave up 4 bases and J gave up 5 bases, with 11 bases separating them. The DNA for the CDR3 is TGTGCCAGCAGTTTCCGACAGTCTTATGGCTACACCTTC. Amino acid sequence: CASSFRQSYGYTF.

The rearrangement links TRBV2 to TRBJ1-1; D perhaps matches TRBD1 (6 bases). Germline-derived CDR1 and CDR2 are SNHLY and FYNNEI. This CDR3 region has 13 residues. V lost 7 bases, J lost 8 bases, and 17 bases lay in between. The CDR3 reads CASTVRGGREAFF. In DNA, the CDR3 is TGTGCCAGCACCGTCAGGGGAGGGAGGGAAGCTTTCTTT.

V and J are TRBV18 and TRBJ2-1; 9 bases match TRBD2. V shed 3 bases, J shed 4 bases, and the junction held 4 bases outside the gene matches. In germline, CDR1 is KGHSH, CDR2 LQKENI. The CDR3 covers 15 residues. CDR3: CASSPRLADYNEQFF. The CDR3 nucleotides are TGTGCCAGCTCACCCCGACTAGCGGATTACAATGAGCAGTTCTTC.

The chain is built from TRBV9 and TRBJ1-1; TRBD1 might be the D (5 bases). The CDR3 is 15 residues long. Germline-derived CDR1 and CDR2 are SGDLS and YYNGEE. Trimming took off 3 bases at V and 5 bases at J, with 17 bases between the two ends. The CDR3 bases are TGTGCCAGCAGCGGACGCTTGGGGGGAGGAACTGAAGCTTTCTTT. Protein: CASSGRLGGGTEAFF. The full variable domain, completed using reference TRBV9 and TRBJ1-1, is DSGVTQTPKHLITATGQRVTLRCSPRSGDLSVYWYQQSLDQGLQFLIQYYNGEERAKGNILERFSAQQFPDLHSELNLSSLELGDSALYFCASSGRLGGGTEAFFGQGTRLTVV.

This sequence joins TRBV6-5 and TRBJ1-2; unclear D gene. Between the trimmed V and J ends, which lost 2 bases and 5 bases, there was a span of 15 bases. This CDR3 spans 15 amino acids. Germline V gene data show CDR1 as MNHEY and CDR2 as SVGAGI. The CDR3 is CASSYGEGVRYGYTF. The CDR3 DNA is TGTGCCAGCAGTTACGGGGAGGGAGTGAGGTATGGCTACACCTTC.

Comment on this clone: This specimen includes other DNA sequences encoding the same CDR3. The chain links TRBV12-3 or TRBV12-4 to TRBJ1-1; D may be TRBD1 (5 bases). This CDR3 spans 13 amino acids. V dropped 3 bases and J dropped 4 bases, with 9 bases sitting between them. The CDR3 sequence: CASSLAGGTEAFF. The CDR3 DNA reads as TGTGCCAGCAGTTTGGCGGGGGGCACTGAAGCTTTCTTT.

This chain links TRBV7-2 with TRBJ2-3, with 16 bases matching TRBD2. Germline CDR1 reads SGHTA; CDR2 reads FQGNSA. The V gene end was trimmed by 5 bases and the J gene end by 11 bases; junction bases not matched to a gene: 10. The CDR3 totals 16 residues. The CDR3: CASSVGTSGRAYKQYF. In DNA form, the CDR3 reads TGTGCCAGCAGCGTGGGGACTAGCGGGAGGGCGTATAAGCAGTATTTT. The whole variable domain, remainder taken from reference TRBV7-2 and TRBJ2-3, is GAGVSQSPSNKVTEKGKDVELRCDPISGHTALYWYRQSLGQGLEFLIYFQGNSAPDKSGLPSDRFSAERTGGSVSTLTIQRTQQEDSAVYLCASSVGTSGRAYKQYFGPGTRLTVL.

The chain links TRBV7-8 to TRBJ1-3; D perhaps matches TRBD1 (5 bases). This CDR3 region has 14 residues. CDR1 SGHVS and CDR2 FQNEAQ come from the germline V gene. The ends were cut back, 4 bases at V and 8 bases at J, with 15 bases in the middle. CDR3 sequence reads: CASSSMGPGDTIYF. CDR3 nucleotides: TGTGCCAGCAGCTCTATGGGCCCGGGGGACACCATATATTTT.

The gene calls are TRBV7-9 and TRBJ1-2; 9 bases fit TRBD1. The CDR3 is made up of 18 amino acids. The J segment lost 7 bases and the V segment lost 5 bases, leaving 20 bases of the junction unmatched. Germline V gene data show CDR1 as SEHNR and CDR2 as FQNEAQ (reference sequence). In DNA form, the CDR3 reads TGTGCCAGCAGCACTAGAACCCGATACAGGGGGCATGTAGCTGGCTACACCTTC. Its translation: CASSTRTRYRGHVAGYTF. Full variable domain (missing parts from reference TRBV7-9 and TRBJ1-2): DTGVSQNPRHKITKRGQNVTFRCDPISEHNRLYWYRQTLGQGPEFLTYFQNEAQLEKSRLLSDRFSAERPKGSFSTLEIQRTEQGDSAMYLCASSTRTRYRGHVAGYTFGSGTRLTVV.

The chain recombines TRBV15 with TRBJ1-2; possible D gene TRBD1, 6 bases. The CDR3 extends over 14 amino acids. Germline loops: CDR1 LNHNV, CDR2 YYDKDF (reference sequence). V lost 3 bases and J lost 0, with 8 bases in between. The CDR3 here is CATSSRQANYGYTF. The CDR3 DNA sequence: TGTGCCACCAGCAGCAGACAGGCTAACTATGGCTACACCTTC.

This chain links TRBV9 with TRBJ2-7; D is unresolved. Trimming took 0 bases from V and 6 from J, leaving 13 bases between them. This CDR3 comprises 14 residues. CDR1 and CDR2 from the germline V gene are SGDLS and YYNGEE. CDR3 sequence: CASSVGVSRPEQYF. The CDR3 DNA is TGTGCCAGCAGCGTAGGAGTGAGTCGCCCCGAGCAGTACTTC.

CDR3 DNA sequence: TGTGCCAGCAGCTCGCTGGGCAGGGGGCGGTACGAGCAGTACTTC. Translation: CASSSLGRGRYEQYF. V gene TRBV5-5 combines with J gene TRBJ2-7; 8 nucleotides align to TRBD1. Germline assignment: CDR1 SGHKS and CDR2 YYEKEE (reference sequence). V was pared by 3 bases and J by 4 bases, with 9 bases of the junction left unmatched. The CDR3 has 15 amino acids. Full variable domain (missing parts from reference TRBV5-5 and TRBJ2-7): DAGVTQSPTHLIKTRGQQVTLRCSPISGHKSVSWYQQVLGQGPQFIFQYYEKEERGRGNFPDRFSARQFPNYSSELNVNALLLGDSALYLCASSSLGRGRYEQYFGPGTRLTVT.